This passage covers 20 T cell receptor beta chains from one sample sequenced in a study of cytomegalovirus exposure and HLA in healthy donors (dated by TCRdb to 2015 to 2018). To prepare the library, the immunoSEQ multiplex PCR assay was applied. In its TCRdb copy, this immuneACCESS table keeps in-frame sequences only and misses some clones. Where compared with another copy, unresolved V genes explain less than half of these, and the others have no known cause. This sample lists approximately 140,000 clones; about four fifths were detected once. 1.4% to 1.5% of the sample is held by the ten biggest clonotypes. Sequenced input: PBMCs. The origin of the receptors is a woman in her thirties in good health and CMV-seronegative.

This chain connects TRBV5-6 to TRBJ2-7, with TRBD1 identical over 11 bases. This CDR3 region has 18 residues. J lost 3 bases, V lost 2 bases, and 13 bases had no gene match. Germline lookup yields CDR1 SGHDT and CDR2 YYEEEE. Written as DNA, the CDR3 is TGTGCCAGCAGCTTAGAAGTGGACAGGGGGCGAGCACACTACGAGCAGTACTTC. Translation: CASSLEVDRGRAHYEQYF.

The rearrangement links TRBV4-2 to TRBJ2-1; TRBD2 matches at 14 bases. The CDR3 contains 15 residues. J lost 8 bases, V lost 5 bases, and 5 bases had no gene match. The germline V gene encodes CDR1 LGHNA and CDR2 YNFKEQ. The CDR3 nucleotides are TGTGCCAGCAGCAGAGGACTAGCGGGGGGCTATGAGCAGTTCTTC. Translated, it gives CASSRGLAGGYEQFF.

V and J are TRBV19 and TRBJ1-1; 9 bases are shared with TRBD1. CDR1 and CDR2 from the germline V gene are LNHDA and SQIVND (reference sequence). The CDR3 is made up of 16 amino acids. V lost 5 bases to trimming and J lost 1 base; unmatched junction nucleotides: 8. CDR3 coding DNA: TGTGCCAGTAGTGTTAACTACAGGGGGCGGAACACTGAAGCTTTCTTT. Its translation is CASSVNYRGRNTEAFF.

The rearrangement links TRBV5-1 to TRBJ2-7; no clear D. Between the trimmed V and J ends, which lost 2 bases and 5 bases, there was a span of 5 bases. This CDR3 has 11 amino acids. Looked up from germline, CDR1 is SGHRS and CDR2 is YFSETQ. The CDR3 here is CASSFLNEQYF. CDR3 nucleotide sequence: TGCGCCAGCAGCTTCTTAAACGAGCAGTACTTC.

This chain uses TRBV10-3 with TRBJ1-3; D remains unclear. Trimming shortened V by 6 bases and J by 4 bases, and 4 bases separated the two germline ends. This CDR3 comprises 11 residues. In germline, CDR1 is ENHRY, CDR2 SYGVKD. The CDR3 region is CAISSGNTIYF. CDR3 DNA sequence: TGTGCCATCAGCTCCGGAAACACCATATATTTT.

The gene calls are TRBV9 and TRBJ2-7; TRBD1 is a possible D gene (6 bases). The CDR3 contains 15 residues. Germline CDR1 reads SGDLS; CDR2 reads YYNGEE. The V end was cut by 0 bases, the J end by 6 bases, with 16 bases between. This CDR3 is CASSVEGRGYGEQYF. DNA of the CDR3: TGTGCCAGCAGCGTAGAGGGCAGGGGTTATGGCGAGCAGTACTTC.

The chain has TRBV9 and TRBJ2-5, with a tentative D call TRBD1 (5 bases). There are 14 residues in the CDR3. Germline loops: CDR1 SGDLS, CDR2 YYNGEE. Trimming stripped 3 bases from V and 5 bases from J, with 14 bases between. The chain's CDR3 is CASSEDGRVETQYF. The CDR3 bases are TGTGCCAGCAGCGAGGATGGCAGGGTGGAGACCCAGTACTTC.

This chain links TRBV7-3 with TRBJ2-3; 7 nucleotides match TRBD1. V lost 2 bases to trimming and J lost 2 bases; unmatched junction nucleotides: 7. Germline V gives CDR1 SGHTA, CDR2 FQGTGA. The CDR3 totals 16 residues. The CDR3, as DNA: TGTGCCAGCAGCTTACAGGGGGTACCTAACACAGATACGCAGTATTTT. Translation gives CASSLQGVPNTDTQYF.

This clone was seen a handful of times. CDR3 nucleotides: TGTGCCAGCAGCTTATTAGATTCGGGATCACAGGGGGGTGGAGCTTTCTTT. It is translated as CASSLLDSGSQGGGAFF. The chain recombines TRBV7-6 with TRBJ1-1; 8 bases map to TRBD1. The CDR3 loop spans 17 amino acids. Per the germline V gene, CDR1 is SGHVS and CDR2 is FNYEAQ. J lost 10 bases, V lost 2 bases, and 18 bases had no gene match.

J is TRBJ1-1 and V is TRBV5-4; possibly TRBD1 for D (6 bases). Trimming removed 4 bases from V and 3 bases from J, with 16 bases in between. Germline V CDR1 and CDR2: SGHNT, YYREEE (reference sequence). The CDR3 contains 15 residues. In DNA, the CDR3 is TGTGCCAGCAGCGGATCACAGGGCGCCGACACTGAAGCTTTCTTT. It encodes CASSGSQGADTEAFF.

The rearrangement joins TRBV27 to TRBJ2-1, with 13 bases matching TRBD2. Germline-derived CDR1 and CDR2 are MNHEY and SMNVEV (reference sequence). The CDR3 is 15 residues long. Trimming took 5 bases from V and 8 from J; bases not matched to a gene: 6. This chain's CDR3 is CASSTWTSGGYEQFF. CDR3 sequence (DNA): TGTGCCAGCAGTACTTGGACTAGCGGGGGCTATGAGCAGTTCTTC.

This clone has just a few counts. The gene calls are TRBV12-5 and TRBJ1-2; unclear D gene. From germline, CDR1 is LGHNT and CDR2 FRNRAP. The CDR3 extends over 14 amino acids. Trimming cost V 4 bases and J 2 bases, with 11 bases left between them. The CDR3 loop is CASGSTTRNYGYTF. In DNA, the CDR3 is TGTGCTAGTGGTTCTACCACCCGGAACTATGGCTACACCTTC.

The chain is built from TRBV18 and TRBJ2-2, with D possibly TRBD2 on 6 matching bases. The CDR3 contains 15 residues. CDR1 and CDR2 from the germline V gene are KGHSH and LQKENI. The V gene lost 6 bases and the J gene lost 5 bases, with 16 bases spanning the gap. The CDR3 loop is CASSPGGVGTGELFF. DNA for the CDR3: TGTGCCAGCTCCCCAGGAGGGGTCGGGACCGGGGAGCTGTTTTTT.

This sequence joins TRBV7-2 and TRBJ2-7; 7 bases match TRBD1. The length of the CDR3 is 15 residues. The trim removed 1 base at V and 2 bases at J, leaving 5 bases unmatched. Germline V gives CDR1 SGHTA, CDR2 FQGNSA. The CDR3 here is CASSLGQGITYEQYF. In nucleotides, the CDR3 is TGTGCCAGCAGCTTAGGACAGGGTATTACCTACGAGCAGTACTTC. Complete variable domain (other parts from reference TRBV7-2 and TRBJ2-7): GAGVSQSPSNKVTEKGKDVELRCDPISGHTALYWYRQSLGQGLEFLIYFQGNSAPDKSGLPSDRFSAERTGGSVSTLTIQRTQQEDSAVYLCASSLGQGITYEQYFGPGTRLTVT.

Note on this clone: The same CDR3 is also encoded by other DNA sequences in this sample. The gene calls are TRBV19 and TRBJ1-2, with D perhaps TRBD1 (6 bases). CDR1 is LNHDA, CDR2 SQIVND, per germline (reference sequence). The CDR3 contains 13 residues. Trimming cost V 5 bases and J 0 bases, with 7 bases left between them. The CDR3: CASSRTANYGYTF. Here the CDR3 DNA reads TGTGCCAGTAGTCGGACAGCTAACTATGGCTACACCTTC.

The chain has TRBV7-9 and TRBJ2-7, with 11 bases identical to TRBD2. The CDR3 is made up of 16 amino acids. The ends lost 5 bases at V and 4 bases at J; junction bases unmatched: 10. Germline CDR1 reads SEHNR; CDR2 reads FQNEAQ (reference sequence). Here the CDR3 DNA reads TGTGCCAGCAGCACCGGGCCGGGACTAGCGGCTTACGAGCAGTACTTC. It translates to CASSTGPGLAAYEQYF. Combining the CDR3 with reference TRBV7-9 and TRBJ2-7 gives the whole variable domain DTGVSQNPRHKITKRGQNVTFRCDPISEHNRLYWYRQTLGQGPEFLTYFQNEAQLEKSRLLSDRFSAERPKGSFSTLEIQRTEQGDSAMYLCASSTGPGLAAYEQYFGPGTRLTVT.

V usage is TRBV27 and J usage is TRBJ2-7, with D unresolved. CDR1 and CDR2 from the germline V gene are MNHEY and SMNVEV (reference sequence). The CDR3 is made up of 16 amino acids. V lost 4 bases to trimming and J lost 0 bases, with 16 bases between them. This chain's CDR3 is CASSSIEESISYEQYF. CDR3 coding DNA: TGTGCCAGCAGTTCAATTGAGGAGTCCATCTCCTACGAGCAGTACTTC.

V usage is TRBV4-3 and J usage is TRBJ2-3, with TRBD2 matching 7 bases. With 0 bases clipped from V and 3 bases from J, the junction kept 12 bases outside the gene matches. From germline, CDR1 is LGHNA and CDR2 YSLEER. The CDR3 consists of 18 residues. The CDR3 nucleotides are TGCGCCAGCAGCCAAGATGGTCTTGGGCTAGCGGTGACAGATACGCAGTATTTT. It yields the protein CASSQDGLGLAVTDTQYF.

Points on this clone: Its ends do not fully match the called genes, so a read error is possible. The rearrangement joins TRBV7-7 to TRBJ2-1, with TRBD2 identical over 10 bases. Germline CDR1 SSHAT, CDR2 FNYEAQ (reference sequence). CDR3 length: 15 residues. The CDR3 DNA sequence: TGTGCTAGCAGCTCCGGGACTAGCGTTTATAACGAGCAGTTCTTC. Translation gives CASSSGTSVYNEQFF.

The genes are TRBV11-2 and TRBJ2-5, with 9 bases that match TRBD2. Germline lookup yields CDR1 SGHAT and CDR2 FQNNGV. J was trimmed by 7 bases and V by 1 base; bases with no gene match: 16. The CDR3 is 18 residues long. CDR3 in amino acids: CASSLGETAGGGIRTQYF. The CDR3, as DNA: TGTGCCAGCAGCTTAGGGGAAACCGCGGGGGGGGGCATTCGGACCCAGTACTTC.